This passage covers 26 T cell receptor beta chains from one sample sequenced in a study of control samples from healthy donors and cancer patients. Profiled with immunoSEQ multiplex PCR; TCRdb holds only in-frame clones, not every one. The sample carries 100,000 to 150,000 clones, around 92% recorded once. Sequencing used blood. All receptors come from a man aged 45-60 years in good health.

The V and J genes are TRBV5-1 and TRBJ2-2; 9 nucleotides agree with TRBD1. In germline, CDR1 is SGHRS, CDR2 YFSETQ. The CDR3 contains 18 residues. The J segment lost 0 bases and the V segment lost 4 bases, leaving 10 bases of the junction unmatched. The CDR3 reads CASSPWTGALPNTGELFF. The CDR3 region has the DNA TGCGCCAGCAGCCCCTGGACAGGGGCCCTCCCGAACACCGGGGAGCTGTTTTTT.

The chain couples TRBV29-1 to TRBJ1-6; 9 nucleotides align to TRBD1. The V and J ends lost 7 bases and 7 bases, in that order; junction bases with no gene match: 5. The CDR3 spans 13 residues. Germline CDR1 is SQVTM and CDR2 is ANQGSEA. The CDR3 reads CSARDRENSPLHF. The CDR3, as DNA: TGCAGCGCCAGGGACAGGGAGAATTCACCCCTCCACTTT.

V gene TRBV10-3 combines with J gene TRBJ2-3; the match to TRBD1 covers 9 bases. Trimming took 2 bases from V and 6 from J; bases not matched to a gene: 18. Germline CDR1 reads ENHRY; CDR2 reads SYGVKD. This CDR3 spans 19 amino acids. CDR3 amino acids: CAISEPPEPGQGSSDTQYF. The CDR3, as DNA: TGTGCCATCAGTGAGCCCCCCGAACCTGGACAGGGGAGCAGTGATACGCAGTATTTT.

The chain links TRBV5-1 to TRBJ2-7; 11 nucleotides align to TRBD1. V trimming: 4 bases; J trimming: 3 bases; junction bases outside the gene matches: 6. The CDR3 has 15 amino acids. Germline values: CDR1 SGHRS, CDR2 YFSETQ. The CDR3 nucleotides read TGCGCCAGCAGCCTACGGACAGGGGGCAGCTACGAGCAGTACTTC. It encodes CASSLRTGGSYEQYF.

The table lists this clone with a count of one. V usage is TRBV5-1 and J usage is TRBJ1-1; no clear D. This CDR3 spans 14 amino acids. The V gene lost 4 bases and the J gene lost 2 bases, with 12 bases spanning the gap. Germline V gives CDR1 SGHRS, CDR2 YFSETQ. The CDR3 region has the DNA TGCGCCAGCAGCCCCGGAGACTTCAACACTGAAGCTTTCTTT. Translated: CASSPGDFNTEAFF.

The chain's CDR3 is CASSYPWRGGLDEQFF. CDR3 DNA: TGTGCCAGCAGTTATCCGTGGCGGGGGGGCTTGGATGAGCAGTTCTTC. The V call is TRBV6-2 or TRBV6-3, the J call TRBJ2-1; 9 nucleotides match TRBD2. Trimming took 3 bases from V and 8 from J; bases not matched to a gene: 11. The germline CDR1 and CDR2 sequences are MNHEY and SVGEGT. CDR3 length equals 16 residues.

The chain employs TRBV24-1 and TRBJ2-1; D may match TRBD1 or TRBD2 (7 bases each). Germline-derived CDR1 and CDR2 are KGHDR and SFDVKD. Trimming took 9 bases from V and 8 from J, leaving 22 bases between them. The CDR3 is 15 amino acids. The CDR3 DNA sequence: TGTGCCACCGGTCCAGGGGGGGAAGCGTCTGATGAGCAGTTCTTC. Protein product: CATGPGGEASDEQFF.

The V call is TRBV5-6, the J call TRBJ1-1; D remains ambiguous. This CDR3 comprises 15 residues. Trimming shortened V by 1 base and J by 0 bases, and 10 bases separated the two germline ends. Per the germline V gene, CDR1 is SGHDT and CDR2 is YYEEEE. For the CDR3, the DNA is TGTGCCAGCAGCTTGAGAGGGAGGATGAACACTGAAGCTTTCTTT. It specifies CASSLRGRMNTEAFF.

The rearrangement uses TRBV27 and TRBJ2-7, with a weak D call TRBD1 (6 bases). Trimming removed 4 bases at V and 4 bases at J, with 11 bases between. The germline CDR1 and CDR2 sequences are MNHEY and SMNVEV (reference sequence). The CDR3 is made up of 13 amino acids. CDR3 sequence (DNA): TGTGCCAGCAGTTATGACAGGAGGTACGAGCAGTACTTC. Amino acids: CASSYDRRYEQYF.

This clone was seen just once. CDR3 loop: CAGGGRDYGYTF. The CDR3 DNA reads TGTGCCGGAGGGGGACGGGACTATGGCTACACCTTC. The chain couples TRBV30 to TRBJ1-2, with TRBD1 as a possible D gene (6 bases). The length of the CDR3 is 12 residues. The germline V gene has CDR1 GTSNPN and CDR2 SVGIG (reference sequence). V dropped 8 bases and J dropped 3 bases, with 13 bases sitting between them.

This sequence joins TRBV4-3 and TRBJ1-2; D remains ambiguous. V dropped 0 bases and J dropped 8 bases, with 13 bases sitting between them. Germline values: CDR1 LGHNA, CDR2 YSLEER. This CDR3 has 14 residues. CDR3 nucleotide sequence: TGCGCCAGCAGCCAAGAGGTCCGGGGTGGCGGCTACACCTTC. As protein: CASSQEVRGGGYTF.

The chain couples TRBV12-3 or TRBV12-4 to TRBJ1-1; D perhaps matches TRBD1 (6 bases). Trimming took off 3 bases at V and 5 bases at J, with 10 bases between the two ends. There are 13 residues in the CDR3. The CDR3 region has the DNA TGTGCCAGCAGTTTGCTCCAGGGGACTGAAGCTTTCTTT. The encoded protein is CASSLLQGTEAFF.

The chain uses TRBV18 and TRBJ2-7, with D tentatively TRBD1 or TRBD2 (5 bases each). The germline CDR1 and CDR2 sequences are KGHSH and LQKENI. V gave up 2 bases and J gave up 6 bases, with 14 bases separating them. The CDR3 runs to 14 residues. This CDR3 reads CASSPKWDGGEQYF. Written as DNA, the CDR3 is TGTGCCAGCTCACCAAAGTGGGACGGCGGCGAGCAGTACTTC.

This chain links TRBV4-2 with TRBJ2-1; no definite D call. V lost 4 bases and J lost 5, with 3 bases in between. The CDR3 runs to 11 residues. From germline, CDR1 is LGHNA and CDR2 YNFKEQ. CDR3 bases: TGTGCCAGCAGCCTTAACAATGAGCAGTTCTTC. Its protein is CASSLNNEQFF.

The gene calls are TRBV20-1 and TRBJ2-7; possible D gene TRBD2, 6 bases. The germline V gene has CDR1 DFQATT and CDR2 SNEGSKA (reference sequence). The CDR3 is 14 residues long. Trimming removed 3 bases at V and 0 bases at J, with 12 bases between. The CDR3 region has the DNA TGCAGTGCTAGTACGGGGAGGATCTCCTACGAGCAGTACTTC. Translated: CSASTGRISYEQYF.

This chain connects TRBV4-2 to TRBJ1-2; D remains ambiguous. The CDR3 has 16 residues. V lost 0 bases and J 6 bases, leaving 17 bases between the germline ends. Germline V gives CDR1 LGHNA, CDR2 YNFKEQ. This chain's CDR3 is CASSQEGSPTLHGYTF. The CDR3 bases are TGTGCCAGCAGCCAAGAAGGGTCACCGACCCTTCATGGCTACACCTTC.

The V gene is TRBV5-1, the J gene TRBJ2-7, with D possibly TRBD1 on 6 matching bases. This CDR3 has 17 amino acids. The germline V and J ends were trimmed by 0 bases and 0 bases, with 16 bases remaining between them. Germline V gene lookup returns CDR1 SGHRS and CDR2 YFSETQ. Here the CDR3 reads CASSLAGPGAGSYEQYF. The CDR3 coding sequence is TGCGCCAGCAGCTTGGCAGGTCCAGGGGCCGGCTCCTACGAGCAGTACTTC. The full variable domain, its missing parts supplied by reference TRBV5-1 and TRBJ2-7, is KAGVTQTPRYLIKTRGQQVTLSCSPISGHRSVSWYQQTPGQGLQFLFEYFSETQRNKGNFPGRFSGRQFSNSRSEMNVSTLELGDSALYLCASSLAGPGAGSYEQYFGPGTRLTVT.

This clone was detected only once. The chain links TRBV5-1 to TRBJ2-1; weak D call: TRBD1 (6 bases). The V gene's germline CDR1 is SGHRS and CDR2 YFSETQ. V lost 2 bases, J lost 6 bases, and 15 bases lay in between. The CDR3 is made up of 15 amino acids. CDR3 protein: CASSFEGQRGNEQFF. Here the CDR3 DNA reads TGCGCCAGCAGCTTTGAGGGACAAAGGGGCAATGAGCAGTTCTTC.

CDR3 coding DNA: TGTGCCAGCAGTTTTACCTTGGCGTACACTGAAGCTTTCTTT. Translation: CASSFTLAYTEAFF. The chain employs TRBV27 and TRBJ1-1; D uncertain. The CDR3 consists of 14 residues. The V and J ends lost 3 bases and 3 bases respectively, with 11 bases between them. The germline CDR1 and CDR2 sequences are MNHEY and SMNVEV (reference sequence).

The rearrangement joins TRBV11-2 to TRBJ2-7, with no clear D. V was trimmed by 1 base and J by 2 bases, leaving 9 bases between them. Germline assignment: CDR1 SGHAT and CDR2 FQNNGV. The CDR3 covers 14 residues. CDR3 residues: CASSLVQNPYEQYF. The CDR3 DNA sequence: TGTGCCAGCAGCTTAGTACAGAACCCCTACGAGCAGTACTTC.

The chain recombines TRBV9 with TRBJ1-2; D possibly corresponds to TRBD1 (6 bases). There are 12 residues in the CDR3. Germline-derived CDR1 and CDR2 are SGDLS and YYNGEE. V gave up 5 bases and J gave up 2 bases, with 7 bases separating them. DNA of the CDR3: TGTGCCAGCAGTGGACAGAACTATGGCTACACCTTC. Its protein product is CASSGQNYGYTF.

This chain links TRBV27 with TRBJ2-7, with D unclear. The CDR3 extends over 11 amino acids. Germline CDR1 and CDR2: MNHEY and SMNVEV (reference sequence). Trimming cost V 4 bases and J 2 bases, with 3 bases left between them. DNA for the CDR3: TGTGCCAGCAGTTCTCCCTACGAGCAGTACTTC. This sequence encodes CASSSPYEQYF.

V is TRBV27 and J is TRBJ1-2; no clear D. Between the trimmed V and J ends, which lost 6 bases and 7 bases, there was a span of 9 bases. The CDR3 runs 11 residues. Germline CDR1 MNHEY, CDR2 SMNVEV (reference sequence). In DNA, the CDR3 is TGTGCCAGCAGCCCCGGGTCTGGCTACACCTTC. Translating it yields CASSPGSGYTF.

This rearrangement joins TRBV2 to TRBJ2-3, with 7 bases that match TRBD1. Per the germline V gene, CDR1 is SNHLY and CDR2 is FYNNEI. The V and J ends lost 10 bases and 5 bases, in that order; junction bases with no gene match: 6. The CDR3 covers 12 residues. The CDR3 sequence is CATGQVGDTQYF. CDR3 coding DNA: TGTGCCACTGGACAGGTAGGAGATACGCAGTATTTT. The full variable domain, rest sourced from reference TRBV2 and TRBJ2-3, is EPEVTQTPSHQVTQMGQEVILRCVPISNHLYFYWYRQILGQKVEFLVSFYNNEISEKSEIFDDQFSVERPDGSNFTLKIRSTKLEDSAMYFCATGQVGDTQYFGPGTRLTVL.

The chain employs TRBV12-3 or TRBV12-4 and TRBJ2-3; TRBD1 agrees at 8 bases. The CDR3 covers 13 residues. J was trimmed by 5 bases and V by 6 bases; bases with no gene match: 4. In DNA, the CDR3 is TGTGCCAGCAGCTTGACAGGGGAAGATACGCAGTATTTT. Translated: CASSLTGEDTQYF.

In nucleotides, the CDR3 is TGTGCCACCAGTGGGACCGGGACAGGGGAAGAGACCCAGTACTTC. Translating it yields CATSGTGTGEETQYF. The genes are TRBV24-1 and TRBJ2-5; TRBD1 agrees at 10 bases. Looked up from germline, CDR1 is KGHDR and CDR2 is SFDVKD. The trim removed 5 bases at V and 3 bases at J, leaving 5 bases unmatched. There are 15 residues in the CDR3.